This T cell receptor (beta chain) was identified during a study of T cell responses to AZD1222 COVID-19 vaccine. Study-wide results and caveats: The study sampled repertoires only after the peak T cell response.

In this sample, this clone turned up once. Its specificity is not known. V lost 9 bases and J 7 bases, leaving 18 bases between the germline ends. Germline CDR1 is LNHDA and CDR2 is SQIVND (reference sequence). CDR3 length: 13 amino acids. The data were produced by immunoSEQ multiplex PCR, yet TCRdb's version contains in-frame clones alone and is incomplete. The sample includes 150,000 to 200,000 clones, 94% of them seen just once. The starting material was peripheral blood, obtained on day 0 of AZD1222 vaccination. J is TRBJ1-2 and V is TRBV19, with D maybe TRBD1 (5 bases). The sequence derives from an adult in good health. The DNA for the CDR3 is TGTGCCAGCAAATTAGGGGCAAGAGGTGGCTACACCTTC. This translates into CASKLGARGGYTF.